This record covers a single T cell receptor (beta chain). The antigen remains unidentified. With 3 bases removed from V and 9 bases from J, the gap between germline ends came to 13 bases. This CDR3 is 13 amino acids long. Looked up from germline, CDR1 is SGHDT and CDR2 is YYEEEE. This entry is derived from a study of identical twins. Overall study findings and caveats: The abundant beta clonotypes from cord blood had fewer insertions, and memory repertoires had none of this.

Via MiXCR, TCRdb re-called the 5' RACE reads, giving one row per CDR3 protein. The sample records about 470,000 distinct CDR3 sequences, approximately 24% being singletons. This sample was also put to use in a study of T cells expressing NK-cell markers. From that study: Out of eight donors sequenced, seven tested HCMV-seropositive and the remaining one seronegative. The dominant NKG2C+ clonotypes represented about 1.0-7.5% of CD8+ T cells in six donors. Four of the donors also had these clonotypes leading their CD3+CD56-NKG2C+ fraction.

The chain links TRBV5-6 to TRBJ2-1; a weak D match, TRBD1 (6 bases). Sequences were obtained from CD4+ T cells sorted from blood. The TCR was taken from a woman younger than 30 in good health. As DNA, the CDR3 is TGTGCCAGCAGCTCCACAGGGATTTCTGAGCAGTTCTTC. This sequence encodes CASSSTGISEQFF.